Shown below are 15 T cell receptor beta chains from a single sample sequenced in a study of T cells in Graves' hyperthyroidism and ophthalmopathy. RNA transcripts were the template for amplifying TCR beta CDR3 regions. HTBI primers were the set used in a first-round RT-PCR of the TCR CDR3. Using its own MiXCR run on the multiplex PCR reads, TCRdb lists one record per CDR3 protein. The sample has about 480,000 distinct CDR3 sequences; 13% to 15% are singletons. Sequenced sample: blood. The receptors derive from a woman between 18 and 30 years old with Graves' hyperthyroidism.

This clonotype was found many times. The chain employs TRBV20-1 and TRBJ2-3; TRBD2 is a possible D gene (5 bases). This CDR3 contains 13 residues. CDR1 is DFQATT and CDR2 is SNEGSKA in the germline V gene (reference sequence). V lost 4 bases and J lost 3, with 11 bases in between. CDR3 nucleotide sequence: TGCAGTGCTATTTCGGGATTGACAGATACGCAGTATTTT. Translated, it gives CSAISGLTDTQYF.

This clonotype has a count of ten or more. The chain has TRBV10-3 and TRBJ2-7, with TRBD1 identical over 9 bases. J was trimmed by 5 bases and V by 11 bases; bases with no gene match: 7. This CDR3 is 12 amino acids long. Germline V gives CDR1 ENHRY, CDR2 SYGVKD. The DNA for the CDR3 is TGTGCCTCCGAGGACAGGGGACACGAGCAGTACGTC. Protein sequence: CASEDRGHEQYV.

This chain's CDR3 is CASSGQGSGSTDTQYF. The CDR3 DNA reads TGTGCCAGCAGTGGTCAGGGTAGCGGGAGTACAGATACGCAGTATTTT. This chain connects TRBV2 to TRBJ2-3, with 9 bases that match TRBD2. CDR1 and CDR2 (germline): SNHLY, FYNNEI. This CDR3 is built from 16 residues. The V segment lost 4 bases and the J segment 3 bases; nucleotides outside the gene matches: 8.

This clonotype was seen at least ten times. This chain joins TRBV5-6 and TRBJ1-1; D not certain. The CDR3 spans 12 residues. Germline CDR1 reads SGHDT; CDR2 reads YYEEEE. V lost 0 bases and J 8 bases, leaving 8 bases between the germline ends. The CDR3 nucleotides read TGTGCCAGCAGCTTGGGGCGATCCGAAGCTTTCTTT. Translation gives CASSLGRSEAFF.

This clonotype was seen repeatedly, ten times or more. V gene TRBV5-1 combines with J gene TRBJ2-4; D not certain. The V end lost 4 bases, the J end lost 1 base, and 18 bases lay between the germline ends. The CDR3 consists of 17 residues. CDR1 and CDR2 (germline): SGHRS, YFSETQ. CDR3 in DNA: TGCGCCAGCAGCCACTCCGCAGACCTAGGGGCCAAAAACATTCAGTACTTC. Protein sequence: CASSHSADLGAKNIQYF.

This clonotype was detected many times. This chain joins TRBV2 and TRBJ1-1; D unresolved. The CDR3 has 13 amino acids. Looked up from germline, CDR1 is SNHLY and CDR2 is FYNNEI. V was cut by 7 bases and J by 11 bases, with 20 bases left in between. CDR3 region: CASTHPSRDRAFF. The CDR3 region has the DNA TGTGCCAGCACCCACCCGAGCCGAGATAGGGCTTTCTTT.

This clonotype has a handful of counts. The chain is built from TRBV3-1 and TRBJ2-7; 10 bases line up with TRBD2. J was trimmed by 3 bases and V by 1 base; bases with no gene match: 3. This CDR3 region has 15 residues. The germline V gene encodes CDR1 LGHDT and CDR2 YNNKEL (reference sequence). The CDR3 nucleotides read TGTGCCAGCAGCCAAGGCCGGACTAGCGGCTACGAGCAGTACGTC. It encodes CASSQGRTSGYEQYV.

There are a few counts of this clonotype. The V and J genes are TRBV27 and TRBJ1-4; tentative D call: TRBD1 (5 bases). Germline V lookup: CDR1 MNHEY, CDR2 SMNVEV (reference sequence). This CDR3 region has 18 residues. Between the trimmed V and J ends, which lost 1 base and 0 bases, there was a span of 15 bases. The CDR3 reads CASSLYGGKYATNEKLFF. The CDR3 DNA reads TGTGCCAGCAGTTTATACGGGGGTAAATACGCAACTAATGAAAAACTGTTTTTT.

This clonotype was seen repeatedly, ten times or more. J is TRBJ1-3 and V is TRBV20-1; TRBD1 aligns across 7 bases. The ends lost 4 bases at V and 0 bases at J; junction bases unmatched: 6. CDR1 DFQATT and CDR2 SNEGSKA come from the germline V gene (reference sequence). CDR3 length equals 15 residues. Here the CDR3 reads CSAKRQGISGNTIYF. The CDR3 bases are TGCAGTGCTAAAAGACAGGGTATCTCTGGAAACACCATATATTTT.

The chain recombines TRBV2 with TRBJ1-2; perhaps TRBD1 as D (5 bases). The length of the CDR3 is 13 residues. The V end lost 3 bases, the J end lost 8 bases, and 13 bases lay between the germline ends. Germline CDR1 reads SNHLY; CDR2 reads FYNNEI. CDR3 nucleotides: TGTGCCAGCAGTGATGGTAGGGGATACGGCTACACCTTC. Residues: CASSDGRGYGYTF.

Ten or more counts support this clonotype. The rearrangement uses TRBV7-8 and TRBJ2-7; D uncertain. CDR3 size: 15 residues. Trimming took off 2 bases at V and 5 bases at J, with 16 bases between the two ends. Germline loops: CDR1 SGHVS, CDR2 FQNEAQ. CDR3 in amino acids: CASSLLNGNRDEQYV. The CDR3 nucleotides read TGTGCCAGCAGCTTACTAAATGGGAATCGGGACGAGCAGTACGTC.

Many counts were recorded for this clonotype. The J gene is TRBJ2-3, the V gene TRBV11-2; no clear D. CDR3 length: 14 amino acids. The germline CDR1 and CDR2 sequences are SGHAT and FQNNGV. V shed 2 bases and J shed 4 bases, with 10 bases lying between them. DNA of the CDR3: TGTGCCAGCAGCTTACAGGCAAGCGCAGATACGCAGTATTTT. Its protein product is CASSLQASADTQYF.

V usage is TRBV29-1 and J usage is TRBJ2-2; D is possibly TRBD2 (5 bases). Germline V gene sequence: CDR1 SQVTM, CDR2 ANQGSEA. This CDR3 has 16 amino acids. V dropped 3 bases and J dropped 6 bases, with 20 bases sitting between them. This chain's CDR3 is CSVDSPGGIGAGELFF. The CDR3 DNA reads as TGCAGCGTTGATTCCCCCGGAGGTATTGGGGCCGGGGAGCTGTTTTTT.

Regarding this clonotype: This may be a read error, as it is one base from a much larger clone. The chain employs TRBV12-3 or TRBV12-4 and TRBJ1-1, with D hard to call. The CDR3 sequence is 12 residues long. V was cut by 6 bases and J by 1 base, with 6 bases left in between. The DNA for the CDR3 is TGTGCCAGCAGACCCCCGAACACTGAAGCTTTCTTT. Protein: CASRPPNTEAFF.

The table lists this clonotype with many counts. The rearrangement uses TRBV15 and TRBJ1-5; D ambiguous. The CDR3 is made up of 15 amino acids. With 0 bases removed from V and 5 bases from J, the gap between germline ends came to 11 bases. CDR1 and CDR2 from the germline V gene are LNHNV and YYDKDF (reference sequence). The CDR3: CATSRDKGYDQPQHF. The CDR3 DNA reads TGTGCCACCAGCAGAGATAAAGGTTACGATCAGCCCCAGCATTTT.